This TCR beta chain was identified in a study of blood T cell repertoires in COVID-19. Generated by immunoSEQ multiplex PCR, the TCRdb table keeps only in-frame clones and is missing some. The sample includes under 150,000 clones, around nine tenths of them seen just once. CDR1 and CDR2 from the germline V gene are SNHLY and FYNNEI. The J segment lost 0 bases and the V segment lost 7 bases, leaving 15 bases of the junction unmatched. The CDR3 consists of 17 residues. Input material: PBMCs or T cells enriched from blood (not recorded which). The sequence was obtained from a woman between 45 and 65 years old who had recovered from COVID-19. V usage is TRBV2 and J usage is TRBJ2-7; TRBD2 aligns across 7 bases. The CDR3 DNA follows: TGTGCCAGCACCCCCCCCAAGGTCGAGCGGGGCTCCTACGAGCAGTACTTC. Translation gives CASTPPKVERGSYEQYF.